A selection of T cell receptor beta chains follows, all from one sample in a study of CD8 T cells in ankylosing spondylitis. In TCRdb, the 5' RACE reads were re-called with MiXCR into one record per CDR3 protein. This sample carries 50,000 to 70,000 distinct CDR3 sequences, 6.2% of them seen once, and the ten largest clones take approximately 5%. Sequencing was done on a sample of synovial fluid, either unsorted or a sorted T cell fraction (not recorded which). These receptors came from a male donor with ankylosing spondylitis. The CDR3 runs from the conserved cysteine through the conserved F or W. Fields, in order: V gene, J gene, CDR3 protein.

v_gene: TRBV15
j_gene: TRBJ2-1
CDR3aa: CATSAGSRGWEQFF

v_gene: TRBV11-3
j_gene: TRBJ2-7
CDR3aa: CASSLRSGQAREQYF

v_gene: TRBV5-4
j_gene: TRBJ2-3
CDR3aa: CASSLRGGPTDTQYF

v_gene: TRBV15
j_gene: TRBJ2-1
CDR3aa: CATSRDAGWQFF

v_gene: TRBV9
j_gene: TRBJ2-3
CDR3aa: CASSSGMADTQYF

v_gene: TRBV4-1
j_gene: TRBJ2-6
CDR3aa: CASSQDQSVSGANVLTF

v_gene: TRBV5-1
j_gene: TRBJ1-1
CDR3aa: CASSTGQGATEAFF

v_gene: TRBV7-2
j_gene: TRBJ2-3
CDR3aa: CASSELAEGTDTQYF

v_gene: TRBV5-1
j_gene: TRBJ2-2
CDR3aa: CASSLGAGGSGELFF

v_gene: TRBV14
j_gene: TRBJ2-7
CDR3aa: CASSQDARYSYEQYF

v_gene: TRBV12-3/TRBV12-4
j_gene: TRBJ1-1
CDR3aa: CASSLRPDKSTFF

v_gene: TRBV5-1
j_gene: TRBJ1-1
CDR3aa: CASSLGSGRVRNTEAFF

v_gene: TRBV7-2
j_gene: TRBJ2-2
CDR3aa: CASSLRLAGALGELFF

v_gene: TRBV12-3/TRBV12-4
j_gene: TRBJ1-3
CDR3aa: CASSRSRGVSGNTIYF

v_gene: TRBV11-2
j_gene: TRBJ2-3
CDR3aa: CASSFEYTQYF

v_gene: TRBV4-1
j_gene: TRBJ2-1
CDR3aa: CASSHLGGSEQFF

v_gene: TRBV7-3
j_gene: TRBJ2-3
CDR3aa: CASSAQGGQDTQYF

v_gene: TRBV20-1
j_gene: TRBJ2-6
CDR3aa: CSARDTGGLSGANVLTF

v_gene: TRBV13
j_gene: TRBJ2-3
CDR3aa: CASSTGLAGLADTQYF

v_gene: TRBV19
j_gene: TRBJ2-4
CDR3aa: CASSSSGNGILYF

v_gene: TRBV5-5
j_gene: TRBJ1-5
CDR3aa: CASSLVALGTQPQHF

v_gene: TRBV6-5
j_gene: TRBJ2-7
CDR3aa: CASSSLKLPKDEQYF